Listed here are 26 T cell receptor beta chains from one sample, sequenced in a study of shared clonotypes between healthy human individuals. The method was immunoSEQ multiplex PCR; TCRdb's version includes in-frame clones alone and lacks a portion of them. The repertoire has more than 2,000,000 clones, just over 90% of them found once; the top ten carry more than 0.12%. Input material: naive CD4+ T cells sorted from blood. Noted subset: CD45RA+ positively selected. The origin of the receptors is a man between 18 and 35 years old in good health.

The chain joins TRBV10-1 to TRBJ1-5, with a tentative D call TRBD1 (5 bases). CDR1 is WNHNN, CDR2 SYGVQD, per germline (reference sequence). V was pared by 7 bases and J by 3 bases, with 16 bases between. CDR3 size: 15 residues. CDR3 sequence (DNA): TGCGCCAGCATCGGGAAGGGGAGTATCAATCAGCCCCAGCATTTT. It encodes CASIGKGSINQPQHF.

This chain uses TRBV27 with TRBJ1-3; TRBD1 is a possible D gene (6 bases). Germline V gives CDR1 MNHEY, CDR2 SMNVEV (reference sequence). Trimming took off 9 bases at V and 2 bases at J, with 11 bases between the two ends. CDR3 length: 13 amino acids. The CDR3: CASRGGPGNTIYF. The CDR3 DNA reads TGTGCCAGTCGGGGGGGCCCTGGAAACACCATATATTTT.

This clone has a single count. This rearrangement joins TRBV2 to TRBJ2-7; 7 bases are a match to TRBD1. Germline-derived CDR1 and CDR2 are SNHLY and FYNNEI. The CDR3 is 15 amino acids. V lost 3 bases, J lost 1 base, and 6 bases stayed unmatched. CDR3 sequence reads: CASSEWDRGSYEQYF. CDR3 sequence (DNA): TGTGCCAGCAGTGAGTGGGACAGAGGATCCTACGAGCAGTACTTC.

Here the CDR3 DNA reads TGTGCCAGTAGTGGGGACGGTCGTCCTTATAGCAATCAGCCCCAGCATTTT. Translation: CASSGDGRPYSNQPQHF. This rearrangement joins TRBV19 to TRBJ1-5, with D possibly being TRBD1 (5 bases). This CDR3 is 17 amino acids long. V gave up 5 bases and J gave up 0 bases, with 17 bases separating them. Per the germline V gene, CDR1 is LNHDA and CDR2 is SQIVND (reference sequence).

The CDR3 is CASGFPGGVAETQYF. For the CDR3, the DNA is TGTGCCAGCGGGTTTCCAGGGGGCGTCGCGGAGACCCAGTACTTC. The chain uses TRBV28 and TRBJ2-5; 8 bases map to TRBD1. Trimming took 8 bases from V and 5 from J; bases not matched to a gene: 13. Germline V gene sequence: CDR1 MDHEN, CDR2 SYDVKM. This CDR3 contains 15 residues.

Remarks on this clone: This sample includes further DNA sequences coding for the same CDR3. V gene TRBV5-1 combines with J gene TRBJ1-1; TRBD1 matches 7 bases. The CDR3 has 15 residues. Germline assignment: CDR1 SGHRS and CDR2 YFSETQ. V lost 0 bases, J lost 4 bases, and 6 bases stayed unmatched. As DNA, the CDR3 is TGCGCCAGCAGCTTGGAGGGTCCAGGGGGCACTGAAGCTTTCTTT. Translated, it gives CASSLEGPGGTEAFF. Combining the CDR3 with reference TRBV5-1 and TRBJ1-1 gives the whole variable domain KAGVTQTPRYLIKTRGQQVTLSCSPISGHRSVSWYQQTPGQGLQFLFEYFSETQRNKGNFPGRFSGRQFSNSRSEMNVSTLELGDSALYLCASSLEGPGGTEAFFGQGTRLTVV.

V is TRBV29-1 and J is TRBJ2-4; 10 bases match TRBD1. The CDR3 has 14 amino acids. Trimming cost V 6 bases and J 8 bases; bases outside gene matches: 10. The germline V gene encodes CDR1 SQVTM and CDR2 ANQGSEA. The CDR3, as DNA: TGCAGCGTCAAAGGACAGGGGGGGCTAGACATTCAGTACTTC. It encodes CSVKGQGGLDIQYF.

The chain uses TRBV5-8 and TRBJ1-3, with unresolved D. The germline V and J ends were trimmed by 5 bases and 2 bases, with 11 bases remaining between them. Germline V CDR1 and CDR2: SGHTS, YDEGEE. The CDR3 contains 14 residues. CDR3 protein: CASSTLGPGNTIYF. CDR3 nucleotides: TGTGCCAGCAGTACCCTGGGCCCTGGAAACACCATATATTTT.

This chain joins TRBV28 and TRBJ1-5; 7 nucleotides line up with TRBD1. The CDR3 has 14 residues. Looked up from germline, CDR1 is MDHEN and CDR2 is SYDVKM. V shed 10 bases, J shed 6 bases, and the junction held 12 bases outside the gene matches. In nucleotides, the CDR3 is TGTGCCACCTTTCCGGGACAGACGATTCAGCCCCAGCATTTT. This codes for CATFPGQTIQPQHF.

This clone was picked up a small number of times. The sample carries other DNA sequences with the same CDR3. Here the CDR3 reads CASSYSRGETQYF. The DNA for the CDR3 is TGTGCCAGCAGTTACTCGAGGGGGGAGACCCAGTACTTC. V is TRBV6-5 and J is TRBJ2-5; D is perhaps TRBD1 (6 bases). Germline V lookup: CDR1 MNHEY, CDR2 SVGAGI. The CDR3 extends over 13 amino acids. V lost 0 bases to trimming and J lost 5 bases, with 7 bases between them.

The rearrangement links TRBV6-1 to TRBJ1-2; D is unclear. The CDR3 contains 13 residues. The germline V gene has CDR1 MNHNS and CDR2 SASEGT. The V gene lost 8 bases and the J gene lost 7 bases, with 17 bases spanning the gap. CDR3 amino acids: CASRPAAVSGYTF. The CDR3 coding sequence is TGTGCCAGCCGGCCAGCCGCTGTGAGTGGCTACACCTTC.

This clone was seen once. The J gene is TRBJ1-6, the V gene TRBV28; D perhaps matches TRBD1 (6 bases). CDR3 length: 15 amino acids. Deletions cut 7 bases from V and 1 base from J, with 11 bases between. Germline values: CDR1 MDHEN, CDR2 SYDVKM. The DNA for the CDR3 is TGTGCCAGCACCGTAGGGGGTTCCTATAATTCACCCCTCCACTTT. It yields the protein CASTVGGSYNSPLHF.

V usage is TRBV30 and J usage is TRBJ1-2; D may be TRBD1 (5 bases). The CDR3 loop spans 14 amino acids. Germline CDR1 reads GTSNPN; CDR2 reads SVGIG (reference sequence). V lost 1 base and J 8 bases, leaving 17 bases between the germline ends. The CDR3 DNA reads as TGTGCCTGGAGTGCTCTAAATAGGGGAGGCGGCTACACCTTC. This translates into CAWSALNRGGGYTF.

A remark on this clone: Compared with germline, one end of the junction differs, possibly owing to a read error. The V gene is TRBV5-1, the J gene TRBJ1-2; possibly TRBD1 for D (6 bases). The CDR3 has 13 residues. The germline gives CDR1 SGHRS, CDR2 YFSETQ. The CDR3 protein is CASSSRDNYGYTF. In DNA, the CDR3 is TGCGCCAGCAGCTCCCGGGACAACTACGGCTACACCTTC. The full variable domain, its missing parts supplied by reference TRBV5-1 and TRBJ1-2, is KAGVTQTPRYLIKTRGQQVTLSCSPISGHRSVSWYQQTPGQGLQFLFEYFSETQRNKGNFPGRFSGRQFSNSRSEMNVSTLELGDSALYLCASSSRDNYGYTFGSGTRLTVV.

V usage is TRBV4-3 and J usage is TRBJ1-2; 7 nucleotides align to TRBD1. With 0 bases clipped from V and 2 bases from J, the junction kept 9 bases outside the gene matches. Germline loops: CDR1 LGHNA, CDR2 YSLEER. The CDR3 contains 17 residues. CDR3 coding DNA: TGCGCCAGCAGCCAAGATCCCGCCGGGACAGCAAACTATGGCTACACCTTC. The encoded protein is CASSQDPAGTANYGYTF.

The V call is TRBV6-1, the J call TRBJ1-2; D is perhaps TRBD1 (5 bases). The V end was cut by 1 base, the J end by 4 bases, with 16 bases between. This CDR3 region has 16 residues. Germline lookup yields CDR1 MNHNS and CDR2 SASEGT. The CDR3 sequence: CASSEVATHRGYGYTF. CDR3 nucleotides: TGTGCCAGCAGTGAAGTGGCCACCCATAGGGGCTATGGCTACACCTTC.

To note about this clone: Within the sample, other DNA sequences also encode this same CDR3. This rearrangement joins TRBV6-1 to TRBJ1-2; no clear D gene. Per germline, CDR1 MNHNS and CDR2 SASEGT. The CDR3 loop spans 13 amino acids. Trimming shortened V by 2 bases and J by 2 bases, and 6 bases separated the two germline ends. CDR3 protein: CASSETANYGYTF. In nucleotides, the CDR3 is TGTGCCAGCAGTGAAACAGCCAACTATGGCTACACCTTC.

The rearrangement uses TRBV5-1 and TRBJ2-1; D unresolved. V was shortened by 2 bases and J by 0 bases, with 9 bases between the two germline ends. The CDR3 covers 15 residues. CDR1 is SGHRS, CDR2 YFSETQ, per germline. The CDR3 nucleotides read TGCGCCAGCAGCTTCAGGACCTTCTCCTACAATGAGCAGTTCTTC. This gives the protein CASSFRTFSYNEQFF.

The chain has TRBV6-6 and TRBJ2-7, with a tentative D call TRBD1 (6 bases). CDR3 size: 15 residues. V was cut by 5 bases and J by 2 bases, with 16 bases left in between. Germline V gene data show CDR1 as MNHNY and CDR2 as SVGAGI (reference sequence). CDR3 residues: CASSPLGQKTYEQYF. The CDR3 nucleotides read TGTGCCAGCAGTCCACTCGGACAGAAAACCTACGAGCAGTACTTC.

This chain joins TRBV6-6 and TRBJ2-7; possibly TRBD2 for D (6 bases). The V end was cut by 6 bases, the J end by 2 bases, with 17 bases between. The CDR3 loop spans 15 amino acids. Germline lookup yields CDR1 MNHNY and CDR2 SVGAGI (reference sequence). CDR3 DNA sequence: TGTGCCAGCAGCTCCGGGACTTCCTCAACCTACGAGCAGTACTTC. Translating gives CASSSGTSSTYEQYF.

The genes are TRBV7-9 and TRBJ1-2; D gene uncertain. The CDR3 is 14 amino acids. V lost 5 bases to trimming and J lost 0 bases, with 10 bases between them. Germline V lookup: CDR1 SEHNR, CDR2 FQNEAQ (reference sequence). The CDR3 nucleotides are TGTGCCAGCAGCCTATCGCCAACTAACTATGGCTACACCTTC. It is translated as CASSLSPTNYGYTF.

CDR3 region: CASSTGGLGEETQYF. The CDR3 DNA follows: TGTGCCAGCAGTACGGGGGGGCTGGGAGAGGAGACCCAGTACTTC. V is TRBV6-5 and J is TRBJ2-5, with 8 bases matching TRBD2. The germline V gene encodes CDR1 MNHEY and CDR2 SVGAGI. V shed 5 bases and J 5 bases; nucleotides not matched to a gene: 10. The CDR3 consists of 15 residues.

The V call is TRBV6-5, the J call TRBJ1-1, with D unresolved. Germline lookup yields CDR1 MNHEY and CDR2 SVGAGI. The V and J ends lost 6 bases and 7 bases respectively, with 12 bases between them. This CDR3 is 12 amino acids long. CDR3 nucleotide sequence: TGTGCCAGCAGCTCTACCTCGGGTGAAGCTTTCTTT. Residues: CASSSTSGEAFF.

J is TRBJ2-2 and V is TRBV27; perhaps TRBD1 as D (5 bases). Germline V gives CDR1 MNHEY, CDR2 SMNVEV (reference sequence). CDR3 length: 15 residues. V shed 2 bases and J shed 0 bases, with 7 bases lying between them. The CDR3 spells CASSLQGPNTGELFF. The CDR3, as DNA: TGTGCCAGCAGTTTACAGGGCCCGAACACCGGGGAGCTGTTTTTT.

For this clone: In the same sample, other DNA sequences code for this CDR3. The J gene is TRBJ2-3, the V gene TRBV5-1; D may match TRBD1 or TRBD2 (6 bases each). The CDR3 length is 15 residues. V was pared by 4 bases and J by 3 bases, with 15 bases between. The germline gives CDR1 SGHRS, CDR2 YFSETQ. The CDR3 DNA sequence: TGCGCCAGCAGCGGCACAGGGACTGGAACAGATACGCAGTATTTT. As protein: CASSGTGTGTDTQYF.

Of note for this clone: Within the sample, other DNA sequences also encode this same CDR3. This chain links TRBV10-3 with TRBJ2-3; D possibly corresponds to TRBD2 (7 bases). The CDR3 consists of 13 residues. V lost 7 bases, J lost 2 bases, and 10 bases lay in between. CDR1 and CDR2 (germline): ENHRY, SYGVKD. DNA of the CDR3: TGTGCCATCATGGGGGGGCCCACAGATACGCAGTATTTT. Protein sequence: CAIMGGPTDTQYF.